One sample yielded the 18 T cell receptor beta chains listed below, sequenced in a study of T cell responses to AZD1222 COVID-19 vaccine. Clones were sequenced by immunoSEQ multiplex PCR, and TCRdb holds only the in-frame ones, with some missing. The sample contains nearly 110,000 clones, 90% of which appear only once. The sequences come from peripheral blood, collected 28 days after the second AZD1222 dose. Every receptor here comes from an adult who received the AZD1222 COVID-19 vaccine.

The CDR3, as DNA: TGTGCCAGCAGTTACTCAGCTAGGGTTTACGAGCAGTACTTC. Amino acids: CASSYSARVYEQYF. The chain has TRBV6-2 or TRBV6-3 and TRBJ2-7; D unresolved. Per the germline V gene, CDR1 is MNHEY and CDR2 is SVGEGT. The V gene lost 0 bases and the J gene lost 4 bases, with 10 bases spanning the gap. There are 14 residues in the CDR3.

The chain carries TRBV14 and TRBJ1-1, with D perhaps matching TRBD1 (6 bases). V was pared by 5 bases and J by 2 bases, with 15 bases between. The CDR3 runs 15 residues. The germline gives CDR1 SGHDN, CDR2 FVKESK. This CDR3 is CASSYDWTVNTEAFF. The CDR3 DNA sequence: TGTGCCAGCAGCTACGACTGGACAGTAAACACTGAAGCTTTCTTT.

J is TRBJ2-2 and V is TRBV12-2; the table gives TRBD1 as D, unverified against the DNA. TRBV12-2 is tagged as a pseudogene. The CDR3 runs 17 residues. The CDR3 sequence: CASRLEYRDRESGELFF. CDR3 bases: TGTGCAAGTCGCTTGGAATACCGGGACAGGGAGTCCGGGGAGCTGTTTTTT.

V is TRBV5-1 and J is TRBJ2-3, with D tentatively TRBD2 (5 bases). The CDR3 contains 12 residues. Trimming took 5 bases from V and 6 from J, leaving 10 bases between them. Germline CDR1 and CDR2: SGHRS and YFSETQ. This chain's CDR3 is CASRVGEDTQYF. The CDR3 bases are TGCGCCAGCAGGGTGGGAGAGGATACGCAGTATTTT.

The chain uses TRBV7-9 and TRBJ1-1, with D possibly matching TRBD1 (6 bases). This CDR3 region has 12 residues. Germline-derived CDR1 and CDR2 are SEHNR and FQNEAQ (reference sequence). V was clipped by 5 bases and J by 7 bases, with 11 bases between them. This CDR3 is CASSLRTDEAFF. Written as DNA, the CDR3 is TGTGCCAGCAGCCTAAGGACAGATGAAGCTTTCTTT.

The J gene is TRBJ2-7, the V gene TRBV29-1; 8 bases match TRBD1. CDR3 length: 14 amino acids. Looked up from germline, CDR1 is SQVTM and CDR2 is ANQGSEA. Trimming took 4 bases from V and 3 from J; bases not matched to a gene: 8. The CDR3 sequence is CSVVGTGTNYEQYF. CDR3 sequence (DNA): TGCAGCGTTGTAGGGACAGGAACTAACTACGAGCAGTACTTC.

The chain links TRBV7-9 to TRBJ1-3; D is unresolved. Trimming removed 5 bases at V and 0 bases at J, with 14 bases between. The CDR3 loop spans 16 amino acids. Germline loops: CDR1 SEHNR, CDR2 FQNEAQ (reference sequence). The DNA for the CDR3 is TGTGCCAGCAGCCCCCGGAAGGACTCCTCTGGAAACACCATATATTTT. Amino acid sequence: CASSPRKDSSGNTIYF.

The gene calls are TRBV25-1 and TRBJ1-2, with 9 bases aligning to TRBD1. The germline V gene encodes CDR1 MGHDK and CDR2 SYGVNS. There are 15 residues in the CDR3. V gave up 4 bases and J gave up 2 bases; unmatched junction bases: 5. The CDR3 loop is CASSGRDRENYGYTF. In DNA, the CDR3 is TGTGCCAGCAGTGGTAGGGACAGGGAGAACTATGGCTACACCTTC.

V gene TRBV4-1 combines with J gene TRBJ2-7, with 8 bases matching TRBD2. Germline V lookup: CDR1 MGHRA, CDR2 YSYEKL. The CDR3 length is 15 residues. Trimming took 7 bases from V and 5 from J; bases not matched to a gene: 13. This chain's CDR3 is CASTPFAGGEHEQYF. In DNA, the CDR3 is TGCGCCAGCACCCCCTTCGCGGGGGGCGAACACGAGCAGTACTTC.

V usage is TRBV7-6 and J usage is TRBJ2-5, with 7 nucleotides matching TRBD1. From germline, CDR1 is SGHVS and CDR2 FNYEAQ. Unmatched junction bases numbered 8, after V lost 5 bases and J lost 5 bases. The CDR3 length is 14 residues. For the CDR3, the DNA is TGTGCCAGCAGCAAGTCTACAGGGGTTGAGACCCAGTACTTC. Encoded protein: CASSKSTGVETQYF.

This clone occurred a few times. The V gene is TRBV6-2 or TRBV6-3, the J gene TRBJ2-1; 12 positions agree with TRBD2. Germline V gene lookup returns CDR1 MNHEY and CDR2 SVGEGT. Trimming took 5 bases from V and 9 from J; bases not matched to a gene: 8. The CDR3 consists of 15 residues. This chain's CDR3 is CASSKPSGGALEQFF. For the CDR3, the DNA is TGTGCCAGCAGTAAGCCTAGCGGGGGGGCTCTTGAGCAGTTCTTC.

J is TRBJ1-5 and V is TRBV5-1, with D tentatively TRBD1 (5 bases). The germline gives CDR1 SGHRS, CDR2 YFSETQ. The CDR3 runs 15 residues. Trimming removed 0 bases from V and 0 bases from J, with 7 bases in between. The CDR3 sequence: CASSLGGGSNQPQHF. In DNA, the CDR3 is TGCGCCAGCAGCTTGGGCGGGGGTAGCAATCAGCCCCAGCATTTT. Full variable domain (missing parts from reference TRBV5-1 and TRBJ1-5): KAGVTQTPRYLIKTRGQQVTLSCSPISGHRSVSWYQQTPGQGLQFLFEYFSETQRNKGNFPGRFSGRQFSNSRSEMNVSTLELGDSALYLCASSLGGGSNQPQHFGDGTRLSIL.

The chain has TRBV18 and TRBJ2-2; D gene ambiguous. The ends were cut back, 2 bases at V and 1 base at J, with 17 bases in the middle. This CDR3 comprises 18 residues. Germline CDR1 KGHSH, CDR2 LQKENI. CDR3 residues: CASSPIGVDSMNTGELFF. In DNA, the CDR3 is TGTGCCAGCTCACCAATAGGCGTCGATAGTATGAACACCGGGGAGCTGTTTTTT.

This clone was recorded only once. The chain uses TRBV3-1 (or the pseudogene TRBV3-2) and TRBJ2-2, with TRBD1 matching over 8 bases. Germline CDR1 is LGHDT and CDR2 is YNNKEL (reference sequence). CDR3 length equals 16 residues. V shed 2 bases, J shed 4 bases, and the junction held 6 bases outside the gene matches. CDR3 loop: CASSQTGGWGTGELFF. DNA for the CDR3: TGTGCCAGCAGCCAAACAGGGGGTTGGGGCACCGGGGAGCTGTTTTTT.

The V gene is TRBV7-9, the J gene TRBJ2-1, with D tentatively TRBD2 (6 bases). The CDR3 runs to 14 residues. Germline CDR1 and CDR2: SEHNR and FQNEAQ (reference sequence). V lost 2 bases and J lost 9, with 14 bases in between. The CDR3 region has the DNA TGTGCCAGCAGCTTAACCCGACTAGTAGGTGAGCAGTTCTTC. Residues: CASSLTRLVGEQFF.

V gene TRBV6-1 combines with J gene TRBJ1-6; 10 positions agree with TRBD1. This CDR3 region has 15 residues. J gave up 10 bases and V 6 bases, and 9 bases lay outside the gene matches. The germline CDR1 and CDR2 sequences are MNHNS and SASEGT. The CDR3 DNA reads as TGTGCCAGCAGAGAGGGACAGGGGCTCCAATCACCCCTCCACTTT. Protein: CASREGQGLQSPLHF.

This clone was counted only a few times. The chain carries TRBV28 and TRBJ2-7, with D possibly matching TRBD2 (6 bases). From germline, CDR1 is MDHEN and CDR2 SYDVKM. CDR3 length: 13 amino acids. V was cut by 6 bases and J by 1 base, with 10 bases left in between. The CDR3 nucleotides read TGTGCCAGCAGGTGGAGCGGGTCCTACGAGCAGTACTTC. This sequence encodes CASRWSGSYEQYF.

The chain combines TRBV18 with TRBJ2-7, with TRBD1 matching 9 bases. Germline V gene data show CDR1 as KGHSH and CDR2 as LQKENI. Trimming took 3 bases from V and 3 from J; bases not matched to a gene: 9. The CDR3 runs to 16 residues. CDR3 DNA sequence: TGTGCCAGCTCACCGGTCGGACAGGGGAATAGCTACGAGCAGTACTTC. It specifies CASSPVGQGNSYEQYF.